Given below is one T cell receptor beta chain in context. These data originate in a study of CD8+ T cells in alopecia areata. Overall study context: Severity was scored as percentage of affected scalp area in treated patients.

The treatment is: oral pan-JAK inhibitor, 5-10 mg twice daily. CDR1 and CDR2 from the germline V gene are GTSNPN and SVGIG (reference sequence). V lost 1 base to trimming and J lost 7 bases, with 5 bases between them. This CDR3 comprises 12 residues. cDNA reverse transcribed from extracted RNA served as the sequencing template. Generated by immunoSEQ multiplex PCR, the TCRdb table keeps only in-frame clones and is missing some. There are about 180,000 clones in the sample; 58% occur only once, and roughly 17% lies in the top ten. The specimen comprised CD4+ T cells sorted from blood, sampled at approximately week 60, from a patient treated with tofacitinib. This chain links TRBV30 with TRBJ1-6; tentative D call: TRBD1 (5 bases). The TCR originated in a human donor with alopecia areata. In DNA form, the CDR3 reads TGTGCCTGGAGTGCAGGGAATTCACCCCTCCACTTT. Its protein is CAWSAGNSPLHF.